This T cell receptor beta chain was identified during a study of CD8 T cells in ankylosing spondylitis. Notes on the study in general: Past research had described some motif variants in reactive arthritis synovial fluid and blood. Clones linked to disease were reported to show significant enrichment in matched ankylosing spondylitis synovial fluid.

Using its own MiXCR run on the 5' RACE reads, TCRdb lists one record per CDR3 protein. The sample has 150,000 or so distinct CDR3 sequences, 15% to 20% seen once. A note on this clonotype: Its antigen is still unknown.

Germline V lookup: CDR1 SNHLY, CDR2 FYNNEI. Trimming cost V 3 bases and J 7 bases, with 12 bases left between them. This CDR3 is built from 14 residues. The specimen was blood, either unsorted or a sorted T cell fraction (not recorded which). The chain joins TRBV2 to TRBJ1-4; possible D gene TRBD1, 6 bases. This receptor was obtained from a male donor with ankylosing spondylitis or in good health (not recorded which). The CDR3 DNA follows: TGTGCCAGCAGTGACAGGGGTCGGGGTGAAAAACTGTTTTTT. Its translation is CASSDRGRGEKLFF.